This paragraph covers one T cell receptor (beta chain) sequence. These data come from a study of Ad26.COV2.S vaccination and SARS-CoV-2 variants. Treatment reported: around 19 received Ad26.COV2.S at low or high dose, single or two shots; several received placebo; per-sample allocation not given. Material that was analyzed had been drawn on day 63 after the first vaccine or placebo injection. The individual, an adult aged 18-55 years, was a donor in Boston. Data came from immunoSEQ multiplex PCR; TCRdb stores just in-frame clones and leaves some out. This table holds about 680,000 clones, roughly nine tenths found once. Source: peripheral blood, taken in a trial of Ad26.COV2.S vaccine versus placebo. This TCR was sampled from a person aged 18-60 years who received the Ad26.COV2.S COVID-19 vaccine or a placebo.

CDR3 nucleotides: TGCGCCAGCAGCTTGGTAGCGGGGGACCAAGAGACCCAGTACTTC. Amino acid sequence: CASSLVAGDQETQYF. The chain recombines TRBV5-1 with TRBJ2-5, with 9 nucleotides matching TRBD2. The CDR3 consists of 15 residues. Trimming removed 0 bases from V and 0 bases from J; junction bases left unmatched: 0. Germline CDR1 SGHRS, CDR2 YFSETQ.